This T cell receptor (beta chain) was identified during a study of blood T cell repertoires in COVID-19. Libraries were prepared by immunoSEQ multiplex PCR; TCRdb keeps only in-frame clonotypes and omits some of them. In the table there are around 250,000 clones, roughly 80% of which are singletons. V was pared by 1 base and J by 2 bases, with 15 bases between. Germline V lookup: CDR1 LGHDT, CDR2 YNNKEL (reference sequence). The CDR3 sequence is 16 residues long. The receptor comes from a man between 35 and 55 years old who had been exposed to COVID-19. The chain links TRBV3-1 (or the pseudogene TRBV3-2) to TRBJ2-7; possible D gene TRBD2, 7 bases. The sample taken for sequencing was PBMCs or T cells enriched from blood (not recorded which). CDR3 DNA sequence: TGTGCCAGCAGCCAAGGGAGCGGGACACATGCCTACGAGCAGTACTTC. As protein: CASSQGSGTHAYEQYF.